One and the same sample provided the 2 T cell receptor beta chains below, sequenced in a study of T cell responses to AZD1222 COVID-19 vaccine. The repertoire was sequenced with immunoSEQ multiplex PCR; TCRdb's copy has only in-frame clones and lacks some. This table has some 150,000 clones, 92% appearing once. The specimen was peripheral blood, collected on day 0 of AZD1222 vaccination. All receptors derive from an adult in good health.

This chain connects TRBV5-5 to TRBJ1-2; 9 bases are shared with TRBD1. J gave up 0 bases and V 6 bases, and 9 bases lay outside the gene matches. There are 16 residues in the CDR3. Germline assignment: CDR1 SGHKS and CDR2 YYEKEE (reference sequence). CDR3 protein: CASTRTGAIANYGYTF. CDR3 DNA sequence: TGTGCCAGCACCAGGACAGGGGCCATAGCTAACTATGGCTACACCTTC. The full variable domain, rest sourced from reference TRBV5-5 and TRBJ1-2, is DAGVTQSPTHLIKTRGQQVTLRCSPISGHKSVSWYQQVLGQGPQFIFQYYEKEERGRGNFPDRFSARQFPNYSSELNVNALLLGDSALYLCASTRTGAIANYGYTFGSGTRLTVV.

This chain joins TRBV10-3 and TRBJ2-1, with D perhaps matching TRBD2 (5 bases). This CDR3 contains 15 residues. Germline lookup yields CDR1 ENHRY and CDR2 SYGVKD. V was cut by 2 bases and J by 7 bases, with 15 bases left in between. The CDR3 DNA reads as TGTGCCATCAGTGAGGGTGGCGGCTCGGGGAATGAGCAGTTCTTC. This gives the protein CAISEGGGSGNEQFF.